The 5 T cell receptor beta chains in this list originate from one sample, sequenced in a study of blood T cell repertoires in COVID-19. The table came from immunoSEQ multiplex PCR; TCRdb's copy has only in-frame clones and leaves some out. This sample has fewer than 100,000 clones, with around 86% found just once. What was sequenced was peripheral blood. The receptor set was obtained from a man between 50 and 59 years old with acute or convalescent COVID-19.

CDR3 nucleotide sequence: TGTGCCAGCAGCCGCGCGGGGGGTAGCACAGATACGCAGTATTTT. This gives the protein CASSRAGGSTDTQYF. The gene calls are TRBV7-3 and TRBJ2-3; TRBD2 matches 8 bases. Germline CDR1 SGHTA, CDR2 FQGTGA. The CDR3 runs 15 residues. The V segment lost 5 bases and the J segment 0 bases; nucleotides outside the gene matches: 4.

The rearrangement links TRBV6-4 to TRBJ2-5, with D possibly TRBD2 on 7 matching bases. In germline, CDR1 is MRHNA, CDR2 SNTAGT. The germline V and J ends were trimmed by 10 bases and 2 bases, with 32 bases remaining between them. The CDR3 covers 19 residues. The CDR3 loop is CAIVRHRAESGILQETQYF. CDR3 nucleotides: TGTGCCATCGTCCGGCACAGGGCCGAAAGCGGGATTCTTCAAGAGACCCAGTACTTC.

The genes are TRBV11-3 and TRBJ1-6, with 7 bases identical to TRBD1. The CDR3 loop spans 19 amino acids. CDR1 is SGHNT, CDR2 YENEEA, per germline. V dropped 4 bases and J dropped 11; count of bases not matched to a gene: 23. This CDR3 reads CASSSRPVGDRDFIAPLHF. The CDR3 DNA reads TGTGCCAGCAGCTCCAGGCCGGTTGGGGACAGAGATTTTATAGCACCCCTCCACTTT. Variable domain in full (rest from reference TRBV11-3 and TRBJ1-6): EAGVVQSPRYKIIEKKQPVAFWCNPISGHNTLYWYLQNLGQGPELLIRYENEEAVDDSQLPKDRFSAERLKGVDSTLKIQPAELGDSAVYLCASSSRPVGDRDFIAPLHFGNGTRLTVT.

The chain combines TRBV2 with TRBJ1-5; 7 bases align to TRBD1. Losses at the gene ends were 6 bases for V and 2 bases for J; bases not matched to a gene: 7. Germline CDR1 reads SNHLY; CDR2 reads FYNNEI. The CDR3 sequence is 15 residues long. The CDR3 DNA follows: TGTGCCAGCAGGGCCGGGACAGTTGGCAATCAGCCCCAGCATTTT. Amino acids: CASRAGTVGNQPQHF.

CDR3 protein: CASSGTGGAHEQFF. CDR3 sequence (DNA): TGTGCCAGCAGCGGGACAGGGGGCGCACATGAGCAGTTCTTC. This rearrangement joins TRBV13 to TRBJ2-1, with 12 bases matching TRBD1. Germline lookup yields CDR1 PRHDT and CDR2 FYEKMQ (reference sequence). The CDR3 sequence is 14 residues long. Trimming took 5 bases from V and 8 from J; bases not matched to a gene: 4.